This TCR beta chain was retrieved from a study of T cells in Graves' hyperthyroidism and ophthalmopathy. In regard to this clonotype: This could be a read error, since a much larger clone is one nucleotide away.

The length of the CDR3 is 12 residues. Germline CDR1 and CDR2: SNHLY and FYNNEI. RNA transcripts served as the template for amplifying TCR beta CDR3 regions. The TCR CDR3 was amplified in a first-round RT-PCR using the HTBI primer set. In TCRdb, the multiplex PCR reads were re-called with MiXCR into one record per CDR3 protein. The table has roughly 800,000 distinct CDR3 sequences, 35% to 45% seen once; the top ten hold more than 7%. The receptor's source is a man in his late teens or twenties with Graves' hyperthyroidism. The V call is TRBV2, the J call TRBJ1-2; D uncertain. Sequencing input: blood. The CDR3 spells CASTGEGFGHTF. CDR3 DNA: TGTGCCAGCACCGGCGAAGGCTTTGGCCACACCTTC.